This T cell receptor (beta chain) was sequenced for a study of blood T cell repertoires in COVID-19. As for the study in general: Acute and convalescent COVID-19 specimens originated in the United States, Italy and Spain. PBMCs, B-cell-depleted T cells, or T cells provided the cDNA or gDNA that made up the material.

This clone was counted between two and nine times. In the original processing: Amplification of reference gene primers provided the estimated nucleated cell counts. Clones were sequenced by immunoSEQ multiplex PCR, and TCRdb holds only the in-frame ones, with some missing. The DNA was the basis for D and trimming; V, J and clone size are from that table. The profile covers fewer than 40,000 clones, with roughly 90% appearing a single time and 6.1% taken by the ten largest. Germline V gives CDR1 WNHNN, CDR2 SYGVQD (reference sequence). The CDR3 has 16 amino acids. V lost 0 bases and J lost 8, with 17 bases in between.

The clonotype originates from a human donor in a cohort sampled during active COVID-19. This chain joins TRBV10-1 and TRBJ2-1; perhaps TRBD2 as D (6 bases). Source material: peripheral blood. The CDR3 DNA reads TGCGCCAGCAGTGAGTCGAGGCTAGGAGGGTCGGATGAGCAGTTCTTC. This gives the protein CASSESRLGGSDEQFF.